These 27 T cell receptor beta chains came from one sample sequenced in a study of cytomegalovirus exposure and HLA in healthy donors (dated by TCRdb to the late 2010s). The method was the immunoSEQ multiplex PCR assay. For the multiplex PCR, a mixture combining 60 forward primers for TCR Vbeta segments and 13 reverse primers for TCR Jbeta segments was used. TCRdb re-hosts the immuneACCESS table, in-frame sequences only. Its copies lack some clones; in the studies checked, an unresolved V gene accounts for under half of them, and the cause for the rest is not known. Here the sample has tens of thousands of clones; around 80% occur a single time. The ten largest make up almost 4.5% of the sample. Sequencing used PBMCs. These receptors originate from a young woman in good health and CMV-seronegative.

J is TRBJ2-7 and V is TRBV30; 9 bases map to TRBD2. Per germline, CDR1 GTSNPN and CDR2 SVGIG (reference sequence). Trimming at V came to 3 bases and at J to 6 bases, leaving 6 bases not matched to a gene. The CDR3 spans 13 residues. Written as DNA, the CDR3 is TGTGCCTGGAGGGCGGGAGGGCTTTCCGAGCAGTACTTC. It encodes CAWRAGGLSEQYF.

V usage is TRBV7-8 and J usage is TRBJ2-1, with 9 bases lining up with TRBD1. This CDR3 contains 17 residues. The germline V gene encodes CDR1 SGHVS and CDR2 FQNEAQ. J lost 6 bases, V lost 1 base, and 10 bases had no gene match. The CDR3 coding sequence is TGTGCCAGCAGCTTAGTAGGAGGGACAGGGTTGATCAATGAGCAGTTCTTC. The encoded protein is CASSLVGGTGLINEQFF.

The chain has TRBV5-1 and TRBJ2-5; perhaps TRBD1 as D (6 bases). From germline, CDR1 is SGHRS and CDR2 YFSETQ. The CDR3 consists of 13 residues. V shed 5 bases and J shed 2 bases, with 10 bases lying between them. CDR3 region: CASRQGTQETQYF. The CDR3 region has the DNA TGCGCCAGCAGACAGGGTACTCAAGAGACCCAGTACTTC.

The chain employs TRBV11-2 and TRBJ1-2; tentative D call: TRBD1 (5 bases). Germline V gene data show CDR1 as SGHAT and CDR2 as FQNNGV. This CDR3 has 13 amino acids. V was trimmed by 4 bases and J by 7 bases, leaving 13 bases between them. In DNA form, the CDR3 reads TGTGCCAGCAGCTCAAGACAGTTAGCTGGCTACACCTTC. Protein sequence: CASSSRQLAGYTF.

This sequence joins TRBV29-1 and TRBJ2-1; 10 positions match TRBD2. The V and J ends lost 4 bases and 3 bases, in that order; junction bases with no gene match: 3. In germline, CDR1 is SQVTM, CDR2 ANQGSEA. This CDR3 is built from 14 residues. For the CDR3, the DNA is TGCAGCGTTGCTAGCGGGGGTTACTACAATGAGCAGTTCTTC. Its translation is CSVASGGYYNEQFF.

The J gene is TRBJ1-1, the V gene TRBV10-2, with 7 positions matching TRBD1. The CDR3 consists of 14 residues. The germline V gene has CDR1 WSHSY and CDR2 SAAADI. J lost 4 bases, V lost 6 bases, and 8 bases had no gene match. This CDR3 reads CASRATTGVTEAFF. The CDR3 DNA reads TGCGCCAGCAGAGCAACTACAGGGGTCACTGAAGCTTTCTTT.

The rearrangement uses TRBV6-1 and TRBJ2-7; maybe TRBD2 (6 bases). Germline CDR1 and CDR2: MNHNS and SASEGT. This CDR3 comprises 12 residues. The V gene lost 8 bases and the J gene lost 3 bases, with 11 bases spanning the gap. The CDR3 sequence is CASWGGDYEQYF. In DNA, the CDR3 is TGTGCCAGCTGGGGAGGAGACTACGAGCAGTACTTC.

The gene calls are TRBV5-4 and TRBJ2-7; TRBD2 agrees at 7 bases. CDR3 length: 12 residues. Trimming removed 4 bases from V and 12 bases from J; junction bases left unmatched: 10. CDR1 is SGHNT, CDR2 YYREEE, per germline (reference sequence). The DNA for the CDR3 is TGTGCCAGCAGCCGGGGGGACGCTCCATTGTACTTC. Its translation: CASSRGDAPLYF.

The CDR3 region is CASSHSPDSNYGYTF. In DNA form, the CDR3 reads TGCGCCAGCAGCCATAGCCCGGACAGCAACTATGGCTACACCTTC. V and J are TRBV4-1 and TRBJ1-2; weak D call: TRBD1 (6 bases). Per the germline V gene, CDR1 is MGHRA and CDR2 is YSYEKL. The CDR3 contains 15 residues. V dropped 3 bases and J dropped 2 bases, with 13 bases sitting between them.

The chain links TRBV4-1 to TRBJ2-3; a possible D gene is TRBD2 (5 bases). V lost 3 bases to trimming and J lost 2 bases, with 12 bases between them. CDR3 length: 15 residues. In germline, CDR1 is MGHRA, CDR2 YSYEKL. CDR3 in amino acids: CASSHVSGNTDTQYF. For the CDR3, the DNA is TGCGCCAGCAGCCACGTATCCGGGAACACAGATACGCAGTATTTT.

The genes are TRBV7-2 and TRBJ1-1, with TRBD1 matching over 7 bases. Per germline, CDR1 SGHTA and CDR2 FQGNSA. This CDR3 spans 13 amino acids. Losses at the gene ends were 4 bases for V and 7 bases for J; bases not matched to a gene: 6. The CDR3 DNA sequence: TGTGCCAGCAGCTCCTGGACAGGAGGTGAAGCTTTCTTT. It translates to CASSSWTGGEAFF.

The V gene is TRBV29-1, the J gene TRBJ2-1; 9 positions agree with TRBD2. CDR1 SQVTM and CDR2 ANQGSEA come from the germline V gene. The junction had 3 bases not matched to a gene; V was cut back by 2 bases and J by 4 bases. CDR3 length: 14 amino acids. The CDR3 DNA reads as TGCAGCGTTGAACCTAGCGGGGTTTACAATGAGCAGTTCTTC. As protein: CSVEPSGVYNEQFF.

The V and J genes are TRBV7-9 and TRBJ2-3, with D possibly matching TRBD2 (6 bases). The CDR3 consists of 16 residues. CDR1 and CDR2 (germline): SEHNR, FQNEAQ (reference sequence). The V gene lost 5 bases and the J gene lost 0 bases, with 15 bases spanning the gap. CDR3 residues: CASSPLLSGSTDTQYF. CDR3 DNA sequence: TGTGCCAGCAGCCCCCTTTTGAGCGGGAGCACAGATACGCAGTATTTT. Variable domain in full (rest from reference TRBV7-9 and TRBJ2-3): DTGVSQNPRHKITKRGQNVTFRCDPISEHNRLYWYRQTLGQGPEFLTYFQNEAQLEKSRLLSDRFSAERPKGSFSTLEIQRTEQGDSAMYLCASSPLLSGSTDTQYFGPGTRLTVL.

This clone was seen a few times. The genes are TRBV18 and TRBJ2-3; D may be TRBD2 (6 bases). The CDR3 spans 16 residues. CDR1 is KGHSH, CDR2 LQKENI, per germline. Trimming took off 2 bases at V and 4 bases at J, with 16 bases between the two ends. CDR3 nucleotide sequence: TGTGCCAGCTCACCAAGGTCGGGAGAACGAGCAGATACGCAGTATTTT. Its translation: CASSPRSGERADTQYF.

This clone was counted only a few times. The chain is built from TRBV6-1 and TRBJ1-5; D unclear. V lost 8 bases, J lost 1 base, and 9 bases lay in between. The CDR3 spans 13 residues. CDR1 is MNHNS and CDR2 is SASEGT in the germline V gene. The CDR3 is CASETWSNQPQHF. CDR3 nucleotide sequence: TGTGCCAGCGAGACATGGAGCAATCAGCCCCAGCATTTT.

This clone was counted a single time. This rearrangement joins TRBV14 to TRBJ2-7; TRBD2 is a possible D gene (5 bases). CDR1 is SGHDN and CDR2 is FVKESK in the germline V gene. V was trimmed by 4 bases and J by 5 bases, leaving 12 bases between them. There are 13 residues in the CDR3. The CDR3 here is CASSPPAGHEQYF. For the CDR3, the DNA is TGTGCCAGCAGCCCCCCGGCGGGCCACGAGCAGTACTTC.

This CDR3 is CSVSSFRSLYNEQFF. Written as DNA, the CDR3 is TGCAGCGTTTCTAGCTTTAGGTCCCTTTACAATGAGCAGTTCTTC. The chain employs TRBV29-1 and TRBJ2-1, with D possibly being TRBD2 (5 bases). The CDR3 is 15 amino acids. The germline V gene encodes CDR1 SQVTM and CDR2 ANQGSEA. V lost 5 bases to trimming and J lost 4 bases, with 18 bases between them.

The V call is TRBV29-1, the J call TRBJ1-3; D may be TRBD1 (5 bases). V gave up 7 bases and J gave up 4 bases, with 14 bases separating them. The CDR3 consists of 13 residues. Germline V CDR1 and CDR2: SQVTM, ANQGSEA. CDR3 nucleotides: TGCAGCGCCTGGGACTTCCAAGGAAACACCATATATTTT. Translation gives CSAWDFQGNTIYF.

The CDR3 DNA reads TGTGCCAGCAGCTCGTGGGGGGGGCCTAGCAATCAGCCCCAGCATTTT. It yields the protein CASSSWGGPSNQPQHF. The chain carries TRBV7-8 and TRBJ1-5; maybe TRBD1 (6 bases). This CDR3 spans 16 amino acids. The V end was cut by 4 bases, the J end by 0 bases, with 13 bases between. Per the germline V gene, CDR1 is SGHVS and CDR2 is FQNEAQ. The variable domain in full, with the rest retrieved from reference TRBV7-8 and TRBJ1-5, is GAGVSQSPRYKVAKRGQDVALRCDPISGHVSLFWYQQALGQGPEFLTYFQNEAQLDKSGLPSDRFFAERPEGSVSTLKIQRTQQEDSAVYLCASSSWGGPSNQPQHFGDGTRLSIL.

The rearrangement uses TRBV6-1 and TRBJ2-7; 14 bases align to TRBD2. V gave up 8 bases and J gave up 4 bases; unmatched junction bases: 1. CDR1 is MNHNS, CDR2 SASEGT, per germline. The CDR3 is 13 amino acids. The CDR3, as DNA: TGTGCCAGCTGGACTAGCGGGAGGTACGAGCAGTACTTC. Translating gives CASWTSGRYEQYF.

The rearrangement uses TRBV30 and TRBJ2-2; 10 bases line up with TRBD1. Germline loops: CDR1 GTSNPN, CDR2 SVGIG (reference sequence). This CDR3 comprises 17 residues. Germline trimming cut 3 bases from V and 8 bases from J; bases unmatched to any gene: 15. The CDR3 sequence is CAWSPLPGQGSLGELFF. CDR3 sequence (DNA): TGTGCCTGGAGCCCGTTGCCGGGACAGGGGTCTCTAGGGGAGCTGTTTTTT.

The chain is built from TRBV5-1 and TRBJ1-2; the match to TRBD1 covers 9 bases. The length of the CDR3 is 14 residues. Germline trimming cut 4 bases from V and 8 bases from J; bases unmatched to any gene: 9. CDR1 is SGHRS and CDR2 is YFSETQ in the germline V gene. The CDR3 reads CASSPGGTGRGYTF. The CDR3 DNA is TGCGCCAGCAGCCCCGGGGGGACAGGGAGGGGCTACACCTTC.

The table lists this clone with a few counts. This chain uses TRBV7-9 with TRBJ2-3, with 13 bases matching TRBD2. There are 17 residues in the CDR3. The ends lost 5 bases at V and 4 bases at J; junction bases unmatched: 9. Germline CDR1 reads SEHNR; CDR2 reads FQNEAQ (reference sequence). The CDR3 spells CASSRTSGSDNPDTQYF. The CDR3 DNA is TGTGCCAGCAGCCGGACTAGCGGGAGTGATAATCCAGATACGCAGTATTTT.

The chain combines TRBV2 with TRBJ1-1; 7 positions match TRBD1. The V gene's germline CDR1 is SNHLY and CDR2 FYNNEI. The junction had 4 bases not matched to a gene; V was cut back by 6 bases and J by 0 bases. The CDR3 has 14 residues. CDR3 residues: CASRTGQMNTEAFF. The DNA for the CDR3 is TGTGCCAGCAGGACGGGACAGATGAACACTGAAGCTTTCTTT.

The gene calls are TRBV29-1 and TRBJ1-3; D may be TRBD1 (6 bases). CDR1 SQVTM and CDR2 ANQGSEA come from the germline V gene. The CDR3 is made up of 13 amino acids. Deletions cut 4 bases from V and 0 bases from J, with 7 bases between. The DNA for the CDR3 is TGCAGCGTTGTGACAGGCTCTGGAAACACCATATATTTT. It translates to CSVVTGSGNTIYF.

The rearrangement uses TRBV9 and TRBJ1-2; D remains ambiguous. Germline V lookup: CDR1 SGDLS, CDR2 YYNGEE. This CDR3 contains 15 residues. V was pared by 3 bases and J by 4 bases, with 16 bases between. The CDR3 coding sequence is TGTGCCAGCAGCGGGGTGGAGGGATATAGCTATGGCTACACCTTC. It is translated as CASSGVEGYSYGYTF.

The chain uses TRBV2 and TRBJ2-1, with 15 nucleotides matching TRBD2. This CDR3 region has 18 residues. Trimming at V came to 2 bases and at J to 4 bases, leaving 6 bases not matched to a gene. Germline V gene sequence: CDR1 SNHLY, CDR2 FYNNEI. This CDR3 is CASSERTSGGAGYNEQFF. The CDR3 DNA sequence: TGTGCCAGCAGTGAACGGACTAGCGGGGGGGCCGGGTACAATGAGCAGTTCTTC.